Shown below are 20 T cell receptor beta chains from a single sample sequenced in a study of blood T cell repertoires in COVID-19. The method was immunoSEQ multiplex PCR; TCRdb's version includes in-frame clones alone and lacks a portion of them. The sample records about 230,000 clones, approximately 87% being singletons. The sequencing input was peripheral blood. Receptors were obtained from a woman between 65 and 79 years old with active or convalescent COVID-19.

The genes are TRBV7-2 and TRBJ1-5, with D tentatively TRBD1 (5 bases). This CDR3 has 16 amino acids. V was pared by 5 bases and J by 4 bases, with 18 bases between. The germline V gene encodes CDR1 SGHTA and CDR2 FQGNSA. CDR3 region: CASSPRGGDPNQPQHF. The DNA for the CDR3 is TGTGCCAGCAGCCCCCGGGGGGGGGATCCTAATCAGCCCCAGCATTTT.

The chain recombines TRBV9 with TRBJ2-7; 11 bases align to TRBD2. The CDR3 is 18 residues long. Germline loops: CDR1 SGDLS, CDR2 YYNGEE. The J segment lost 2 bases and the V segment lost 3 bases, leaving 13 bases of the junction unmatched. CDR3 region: CASSAGLAGPLEPYEQYF. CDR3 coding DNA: TGTGCCAGCAGCGCCGGACTAGCGGGTCCCCTCGAGCCCTACGAGCAGTACTTC.

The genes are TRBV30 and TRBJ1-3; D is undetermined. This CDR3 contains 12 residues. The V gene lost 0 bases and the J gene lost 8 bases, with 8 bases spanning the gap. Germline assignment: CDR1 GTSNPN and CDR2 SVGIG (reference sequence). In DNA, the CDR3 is TGTGCCTGGAGTGTGGGAGGTCACACCATATATTTT. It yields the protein CAWSVGGHTIYF. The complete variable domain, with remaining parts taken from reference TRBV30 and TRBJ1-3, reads SQTIHQWPATLVQPVGSPLSLECTVEGTSNPNLYWYRQAAGRGLQLLFYSVGIGQISSEVPQNLSASRPQDRQFILSSKKLLLSDSGFYLCAWSVGGHTIYFGEGSWLTVV.

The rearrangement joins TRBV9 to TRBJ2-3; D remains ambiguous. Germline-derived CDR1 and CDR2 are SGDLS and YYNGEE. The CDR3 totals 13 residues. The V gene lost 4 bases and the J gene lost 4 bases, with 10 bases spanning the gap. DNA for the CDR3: TGTGCCAGCAGCCTACGGCAGGCAGATACGCAGTATTTT. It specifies CASSLRQADTQYF.

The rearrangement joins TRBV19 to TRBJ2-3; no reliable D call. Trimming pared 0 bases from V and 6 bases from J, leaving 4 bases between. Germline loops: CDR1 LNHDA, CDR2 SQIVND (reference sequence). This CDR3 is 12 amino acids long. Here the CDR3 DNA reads TGTGCCAGTAGTATAGACGTGGATACGCAGTATTTT. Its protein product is CASSIDVDTQYF.

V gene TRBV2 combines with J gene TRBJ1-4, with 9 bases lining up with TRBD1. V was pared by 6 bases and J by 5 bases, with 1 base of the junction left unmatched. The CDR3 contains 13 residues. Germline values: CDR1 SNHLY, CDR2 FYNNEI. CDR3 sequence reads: CASRGTGNEKLFF. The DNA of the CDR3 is TGTGCCAGCAGGGGGACAGGGAATGAAAAACTGTTTTTT. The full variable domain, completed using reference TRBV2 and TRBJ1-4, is EPEVTQTPSHQVTQMGQEVILRCVPISNHLYFYWYRQILGQKVEFLVSFYNNEISEKSEIFDDQFSVERPDGSNFTLKIRSTKLEDSAMYFCASRGTGNEKLFFGSGTQLSVL.

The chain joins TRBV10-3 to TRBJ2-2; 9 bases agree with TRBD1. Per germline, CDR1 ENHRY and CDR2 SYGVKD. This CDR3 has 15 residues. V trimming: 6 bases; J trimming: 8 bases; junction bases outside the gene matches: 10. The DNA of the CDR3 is TGTGCCATCAGCGGGGAACAGGGGGCTTCAGGGGAGCTGTTTTTT. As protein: CAISGEQGASGELFF.

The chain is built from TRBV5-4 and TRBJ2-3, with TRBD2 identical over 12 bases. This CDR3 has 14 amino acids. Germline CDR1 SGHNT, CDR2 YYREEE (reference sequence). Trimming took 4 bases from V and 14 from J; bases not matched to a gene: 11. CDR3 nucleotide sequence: TGTGCCAGCAGCACCCCTAGCGGGGGGGGGTTATTGTATTTT. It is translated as CASSTPSGGGLLYF. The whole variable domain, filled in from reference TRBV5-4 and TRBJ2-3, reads ETGVTQSPTHLIKTRGQQVTLRCSSQSGHNTVSWYQQALGQGPQFIFQYYREEENGRGNFPPRFSGLQFPNYSSELNVNALELDDSALYLCASSTPSGGGLLYFGPGTRLTVL.

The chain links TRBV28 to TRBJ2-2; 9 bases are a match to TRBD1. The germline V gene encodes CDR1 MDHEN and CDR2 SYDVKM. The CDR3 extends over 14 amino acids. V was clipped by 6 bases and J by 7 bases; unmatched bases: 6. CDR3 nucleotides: TGTGCCAGCAGGATGACAGGGGGGGGCGGGGAGCTGTTTTTT. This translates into CASRMTGGGGELFF.

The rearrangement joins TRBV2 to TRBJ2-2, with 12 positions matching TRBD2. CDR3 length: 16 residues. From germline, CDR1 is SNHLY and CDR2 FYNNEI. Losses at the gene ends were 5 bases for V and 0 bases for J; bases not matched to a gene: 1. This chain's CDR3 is CASSWTSGANTGELFF. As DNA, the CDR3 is TGTGCCAGCAGTTGGACTAGCGGGGCGAACACCGGGGAGCTGTTTTTT.

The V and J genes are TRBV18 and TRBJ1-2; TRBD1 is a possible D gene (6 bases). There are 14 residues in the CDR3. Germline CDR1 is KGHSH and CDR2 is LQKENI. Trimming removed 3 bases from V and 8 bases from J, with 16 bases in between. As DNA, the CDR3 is TGTGCCAGCTCACCCCCCGGGGAAGGGGGAGGCTACACCTTC. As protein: CASSPPGEGGGYTF.

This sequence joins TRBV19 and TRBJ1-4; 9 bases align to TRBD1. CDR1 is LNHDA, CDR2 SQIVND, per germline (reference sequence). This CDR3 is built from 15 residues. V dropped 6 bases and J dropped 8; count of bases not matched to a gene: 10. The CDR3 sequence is CASSGDRDREEKLFF. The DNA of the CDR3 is TGTGCCAGTAGCGGGGACCGGGACAGGGAGGAAAAACTGTTTTTT.

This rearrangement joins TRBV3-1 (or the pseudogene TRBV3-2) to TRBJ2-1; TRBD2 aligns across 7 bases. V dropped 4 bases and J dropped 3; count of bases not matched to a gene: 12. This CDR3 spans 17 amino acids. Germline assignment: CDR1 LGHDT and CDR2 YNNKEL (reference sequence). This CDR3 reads CASSPGGSLADYNEQFF. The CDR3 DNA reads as TGTGCCAGCAGCCCCGGTGGGTCGCTAGCGGACTACAATGAGCAGTTCTTC.

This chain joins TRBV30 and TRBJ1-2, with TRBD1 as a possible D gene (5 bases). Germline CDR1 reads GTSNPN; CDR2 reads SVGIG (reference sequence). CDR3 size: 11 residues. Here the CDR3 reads CVRGANYGYTF. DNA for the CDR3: TGTGTTCGCGGGGCCAACTATGGCTACACCTTC.

CDR3: CASSTDGRAEAFF. CDR3 nucleotide sequence: TGTGCCAGCAGCACCGACGGGAGAGCTGAAGCTTTCTTT. The rearrangement joins TRBV12-3 or TRBV12-4 to TRBJ1-1; no firm D call. Trimming took off 6 bases at V and 6 bases at J, with 14 bases between the two ends. The CDR3 is 13 residues long.

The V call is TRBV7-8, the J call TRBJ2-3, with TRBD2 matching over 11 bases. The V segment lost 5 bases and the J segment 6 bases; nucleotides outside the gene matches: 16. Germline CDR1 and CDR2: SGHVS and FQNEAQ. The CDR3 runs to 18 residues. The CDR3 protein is CASSTTGLAGTRNDTQYF. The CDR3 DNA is TGTGCCAGCAGCACCACCGGACTAGCGGGTACTAGAAACGATACGCAGTATTTT.

DNA for the CDR3: TGTGCCAGCAGCCCAACCAGGGTCCCCTACAATGAGCAGTTCTTC. Amino acid sequence: CASSPTRVPYNEQFF. The chain has TRBV3-1 (or the pseudogene TRBV3-2) and TRBJ2-1, with D perhaps matching TRBD1 (5 bases). Germline V gene sequence: CDR1 LGHDT, CDR2 YNNKEL (reference sequence). Trimming shortened V by 4 bases and J by 2 bases, and 12 bases separated the two germline ends. CDR3 length: 15 residues.

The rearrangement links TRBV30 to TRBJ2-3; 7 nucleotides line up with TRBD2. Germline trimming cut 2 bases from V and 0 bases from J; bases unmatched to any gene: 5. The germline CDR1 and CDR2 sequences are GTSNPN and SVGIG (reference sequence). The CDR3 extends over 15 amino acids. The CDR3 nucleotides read TGTGCCTGGAGTACCAGCGGGGCAAGCACAGATACGCAGTATTTT. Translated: CAWSTSGASTDTQYF.

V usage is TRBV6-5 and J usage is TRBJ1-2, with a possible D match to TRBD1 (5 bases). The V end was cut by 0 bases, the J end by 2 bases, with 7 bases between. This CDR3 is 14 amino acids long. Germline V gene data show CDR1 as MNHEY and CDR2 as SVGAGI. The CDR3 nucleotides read TGTGCCAGCAGTTACTCGGACACGAACTATGGCTACACCTTC. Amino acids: CASSYSDTNYGYTF.

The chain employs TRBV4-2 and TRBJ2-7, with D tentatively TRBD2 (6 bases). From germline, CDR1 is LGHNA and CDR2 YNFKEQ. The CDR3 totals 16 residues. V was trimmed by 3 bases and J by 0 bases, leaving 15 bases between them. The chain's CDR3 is CASSHSPGEGSYEQYF. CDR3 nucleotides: TGTGCCAGCAGCCACTCACCGGGGGAAGGCTCCTACGAGCAGTACTTC.